The 32 T cell receptor beta chains in this list originate from one sample, sequenced in a study of blood T cell repertoires in COVID-19. Assay: immunoSEQ multiplex PCR; the TCRdb copy retains only in-frame clones and omits some. The top ten hold 6.5% to 10% of the sample, which has roughly 200,000 clones, roughly 85% seen once. The sample comprised peripheral blood. These receptors all stem from a woman in her fifties or sixties with acute or convalescent COVID-19.

V is TRBV7-8 and J is TRBJ1-1; no clear D gene. Trimming shortened V by 5 bases and J by 3 bases, and 10 bases separated the two germline ends. This CDR3 spans 13 amino acids. Germline V gene data show CDR1 as SGHVS and CDR2 as FQNEAQ. This CDR3 reads CASSQRSYTEAFF. In nucleotides, the CDR3 is TGTGCCAGCAGCCAACGGTCGTACACTGAAGCTTTCTTT.

The chain is built from TRBV6-1 and TRBJ2-7; D is perhaps TRBD2 (6 bases). The V end was cut by 1 base, the J end by 0 bases, with 10 bases between. CDR3 length equals 15 residues. Germline assignment: CDR1 MNHNS and CDR2 SASEGT. The CDR3 bases are TGTGCCAGCAGTGAAGGGAGGGGCGTCTCCTACGAGCAGTACTTC. It yields the protein CASSEGRGVSYEQYF.

The CDR3 DNA reads TGTGCCAGCAGCCCCCATGAGGTATTGAACACTGAAGCTTTCTTT. Its protein product is CASSPHEVLNTEAFF. This chain joins TRBV11-2 and TRBJ1-1, with D unclear. The CDR3 has 15 amino acids. The germline gives CDR1 SGHAT, CDR2 FQNNGV. The V and J ends lost 5 bases and 0 bases respectively, with 13 bases between them.

This clone was detected once. As DNA, the CDR3 is TGTGCCAGCAGCCGCGACTTGATATCTAGCACAGATACGCAGTATTTT. Its protein product is CASSRDLISSTDTQYF. V gene TRBV3-1 (or the pseudogene TRBV3-2) combines with J gene TRBJ2-3; D remains unclear. Trimming stripped 4 bases from V and 0 bases from J, with 14 bases between. The CDR3 contains 16 residues. Germline V gene lookup returns CDR1 LGHDT and CDR2 YNNKEL (reference sequence).

In its sample, this clone was seen once. The chain is built from TRBV2 and TRBJ2-7; D might be TRBD2 (6 bases). Germline V gene data show CDR1 as SNHLY and CDR2 as FYNNEI. Trimming took off 7 bases at V and 5 bases at J, with 18 bases between the two ends. The CDR3 contains 14 residues. The CDR3 is CASKERVTGDEQYV. In nucleotides, the CDR3 is TGTGCCAGCAAGGAGCGGGTTACGGGAGACGAGCAGTACGTC.

V is TRBV2 and J is TRBJ1-1, with D possibly matching TRBD1 (6 bases). The V and J ends lost 5 bases and 6 bases respectively, with 10 bases between them. The CDR3 is 12 residues long. In germline, CDR1 is SNHLY, CDR2 FYNNEI. This CDR3 is CASSYREAEAFF. In DNA form, the CDR3 reads TGTGCCAGCAGTTACAGGGAAGCTGAAGCTTTCTTT.

This clone was counted only a few times. CDR3 amino acids: CAIRATYNEKLFF. In nucleotides, the CDR3 is TGTGCCATCCGTGCGACTTATAATGAAAAACTGTTTTTT. The chain couples TRBV10-3 to TRBJ1-4; D gene ambiguous. The CDR3 length is 13 residues. Germline values: CDR1 ENHRY, CDR2 SYGVKD. With 8 bases removed from V and 4 bases from J, the gap between germline ends came to 11 bases.

The chain joins TRBV10-2 to TRBJ2-1; D remains ambiguous. Germline lookup yields CDR1 WSHSY and CDR2 SAAADI. The CDR3 consists of 11 residues. The V end was cut by 3 bases, the J end by 6 bases, with 3 bases between. The CDR3 sequence is CASSDVNEQFF. CDR3 DNA: TGCGCCAGCAGTGACGTCAATGAGCAGTTCTTC.

The chain carries TRBV15 and TRBJ1-4; 7 bases are shared with TRBD1. The germline V gene has CDR1 LNHNV and CDR2 YYDKDF (reference sequence). The CDR3 is made up of 16 amino acids. With 3 bases clipped from V and 8 bases from J, the junction kept 12 bases outside the gene matches. DNA of the CDR3: TGTGCCACCAGCAGGGCATTTGACAGGGCAGGCGAAAAACTGTTTTTT. Its protein is CATSRAFDRAGEKLFF. Full variable domain (rest looked up from reference TRBV15 and TRBJ1-4): DAMVIQNPRYQVTQFGKPVTLSCSQTLNHNVMYWYQQKSSQAPKLLFHYYDKDFNNEADTPDNFQSRRPNTSFCFLDIRSPGLGDTAMYLCATSRAFDRAGEKLFFGSGTQLSVL.

This clone appeared a few times. The chain links TRBV5-4 to TRBJ2-2, with 7 bases matching TRBD2. Trimming took 4 bases from V and 6 from J; bases not matched to a gene: 9. The length of the CDR3 is 15 residues. The germline V gene has CDR1 SGHNT and CDR2 YYREEE (reference sequence). The CDR3 nucleotides read TGTGCCAGCAGCCTTCAGAGCGGGATTGCCGGGGAGCTGTTTTTT. This translates into CASSLQSGIAGELFF. The whole variable domain, filled in from reference TRBV5-4 and TRBJ2-2, reads ETGVTQSPTHLIKTRGQQVTLRCSSQSGHNTVSWYQQALGQGPQFIFQYYREEENGRGNFPPRFSGLQFPNYSSELNVNALELDDSALYLCASSLQSGIAGELFFGEGSRLTVL.

J is TRBJ1-2 and V is TRBV15; D is possibly TRBD1 (5 bases). The CDR3 is 13 residues long. The V and J ends lost 1 base and 8 bases respectively, with 11 bases between them. Germline CDR1 reads LNHNV; CDR2 reads YYDKDF (reference sequence). CDR3 sequence: CATSRGDLRGYTF. The CDR3 DNA reads TGTGCCACCAGCAGAGGGGACTTACGAGGCTACACCTTC.

The chain joins TRBV27 to TRBJ1-1; D remains ambiguous. The CDR3 contains 14 residues. Trimming took off 3 bases at V and 1 base at J, with 9 bases between the two ends. Germline V gives CDR1 MNHEY, CDR2 SMNVEV (reference sequence). The CDR3 nucleotides read TGTGCCAGCAGTTTTAGCCCCTCGAACACTGAAGCTTTCTTT. As protein: CASSFSPSNTEAFF.

The rearrangement links TRBV6-6 to TRBJ2-7; 7 bases are a match to TRBD1. V dropped 2 bases and J dropped 7; count of bases not matched to a gene: 5. CDR1 and CDR2 (germline): MNHNY, SVGAGI (reference sequence). The CDR3 is 13 residues long. CDR3 loop: CASSYRLGQEQYV. The CDR3 DNA reads TGTGCCAGCAGTTACCGACTGGGACAGGAGCAGTACGTC.

The CDR3 sequence is CASSLRPMGDGETQYF. CDR3 sequence (DNA): TGTGCCAGCAGCTTACGCCCGATGGGAGATGGGGAGACCCAGTACTTC. The V call is TRBV7-9, the J call TRBJ2-5; maybe TRBD2 (5 bases). Germline loops: CDR1 SEHNR, CDR2 FQNEAQ (reference sequence). V lost 2 bases and J 5 bases, leaving 18 bases between the germline ends. CDR3 length: 16 residues.

The chain employs TRBV2 and TRBJ1-5; 9 bases match TRBD1. The V gene's germline CDR1 is SNHLY and CDR2 FYNNEI. This CDR3 region has 19 residues. The V segment lost 8 bases and the J segment 2 bases; nucleotides outside the gene matches: 19. CDR3 coding DNA: TGTGCCAGCTGTTCCCGATCCCGGACAGGGGTGGGAGGCAATCAGCCCCAGCATTTT. As protein: CASCSRSRTGVGGNQPQHF.

Of note for this clone: Other nucleotide sequences from this sample produce the same CDR3. The chain carries TRBV3-1 (or the pseudogene TRBV3-2) and TRBJ1-6; TRBD1 agrees at 10 bases. The CDR3 is 14 amino acids. The junction had 0 bases not matched to a gene; V was cut back by 3 bases and J by 7 bases. Germline CDR1 LGHDT, CDR2 YNNKEL (reference sequence). As DNA, the CDR3 is TGTGCCAGCAGCCAGGGACAGGGGAATTCACCCCTCCACTTT. It translates to CASSQGQGNSPLHF.

The CDR3 here is CASSLAGFGYTF. The CDR3 region has the DNA TGTGCCAGCAGCTTAGCAGGGTTCGGCTACACCTTC. The rearrangement joins TRBV5-4 to TRBJ1-2, with D maybe TRBD1 (5 bases). This CDR3 is 12 amino acids long. Trimming shortened V by 2 bases and J by 8 bases, and 10 bases separated the two germline ends. Per the germline V gene, CDR1 is SGHNT and CDR2 is YYREEE (reference sequence). The whole variable domain, remainder taken from reference TRBV5-4 and TRBJ1-2, is ETGVTQSPTHLIKTRGQQVTLRCSSQSGHNTVSWYQQALGQGPQFIFQYYREEENGRGNFPPRFSGLQFPNYSSELNVNALELDDSALYLCASSLAGFGYTFGSGTRLTVV.

CDR3 nucleotides: TGTGCCAGCAGTTCAACTCAGGGGACCGCATATCAGCCCCAGCATTTT. Residues: CASSSTQGTAYQPQHF. This chain links TRBV6-2 or TRBV6-3 with TRBJ1-5; D is possibly TRBD1 (6 bases). The V and J ends lost 4 bases and 5 bases respectively, with 18 bases between them. Germline CDR1 is MNHEY and CDR2 is SVGEGT. This CDR3 is built from 16 residues.

This clone turned up a few times. The V gene is TRBV28, the J gene TRBJ1-6, with no clear D. The V gene's germline CDR1 is MDHEN and CDR2 SYDVKM. CDR3 length: 14 amino acids. The ends were cut back, 6 bases at V and 9 bases at J, with 15 bases in the middle. For the CDR3, the DNA is TGTGCCAGCAGCCCCCCCCATTACGGTTCACCCCTCCACTTT. This encodes CASSPPHYGSPLHF.

This rearrangement joins TRBV28 to TRBJ2-1, with a weak D call TRBD1 (7 bases). Germline-derived CDR1 and CDR2 are MDHEN and SYDVKM. CDR3 length: 19 residues. V was cut by 3 bases and J by 5 bases, with 26 bases left in between. The CDR3 DNA reads as TGTGCCAGCAGTTTTGTCCCCTCGCGTTGGGCCAGGGGGGACAATGAGCAGTTCTTC. This translates into CASSFVPSRWARGDNEQFF.

This chain connects TRBV30 to TRBJ1-2; a possible D gene is TRBD1 (6 bases). The V and J ends lost 4 bases and 0 bases respectively, with 18 bases between them. This CDR3 region has 16 residues. The V gene's germline CDR1 is GTSNPN and CDR2 SVGIG (reference sequence). The CDR3 sequence: CAWIRDKKSSNYGYTF. The CDR3 DNA reads as TGTGCCTGGATCCGGGACAAGAAATCTTCTAACTATGGCTACACCTTC.

The chain combines TRBV15 with TRBJ1-2, with D unresolved. V dropped 4 bases and J dropped 5 bases, with 14 bases sitting between them. From germline, CDR1 is LNHNV and CDR2 YYDKDF (reference sequence). The CDR3 consists of 14 residues. In DNA, the CDR3 is TGTGCCACCAGCACCACGGAGCCAGTTTATGGCTACACCTTC. Translated: CATSTTEPVYGYTF.

The gene calls are TRBV5-1 and TRBJ2-1, with D possibly TRBD1 on 6 matching bases. V shed 0 bases and J shed 5 bases, with 12 bases lying between them. The CDR3 totals 15 residues. The V gene's germline CDR1 is SGHRS and CDR2 YFSETQ. The CDR3 region is CASSLGTEVHNEQFF. The CDR3 region has the DNA TGCGCCAGCAGCTTGGGGACAGAAGTCCACAATGAGCAGTTCTTC.

This chain links TRBV5-5 with TRBJ1-1; 8 nucleotides line up with TRBD1. The CDR3 is 14 amino acids. Trimming took 4 bases from V and 7 from J; bases not matched to a gene: 9. Germline V CDR1 and CDR2: SGHKS, YYEKEE (reference sequence). This CDR3 reads CASSRAGGRDEAFF. CDR3 coding DNA: TGTGCCAGCAGCCGGGCAGGGGGCCGTGATGAAGCTTTCTTT.

The rearrangement uses TRBV6-5 and TRBJ2-7; possibly TRBD2 for D (5 bases). Trimming stripped 6 bases from V and 0 bases from J, with 12 bases between. The CDR3 contains 14 residues. Per germline, CDR1 MNHEY and CDR2 SVGAGI. The CDR3 reads CASREVPSSYEQYV. DNA of the CDR3: TGTGCCAGCAGGGAGGTACCTAGCTCCTACGAGCAGTACGTC.

This clone was detected once. The rearrangement uses TRBV5-4 and TRBJ1-3; D remains unclear. Trimming stripped 2 bases from V and 0 bases from J, with 9 bases between. There are 15 residues in the CDR3. Germline V gene data show CDR1 as SGHNT and CDR2 as YYREEE (reference sequence). CDR3 sequence: CASSFRPSSGNTIYF. The CDR3 DNA follows: TGTGCCAGCAGCTTTCGCCCGAGCTCTGGAAACACCATATATTTT. Full variable domain (rest looked up from reference TRBV5-4 and TRBJ1-3): ETGVTQSPTHLIKTRGQQVTLRCSSQSGHNTVSWYQQALGQGPQFIFQYYREEENGRGNFPPRFSGLQFPNYSSELNVNALELDDSALYLCASSFRPSSGNTIYFGEGSWLTVV.

The chain has TRBV2 and TRBJ1-5, with 9 bases fitting TRBD1. CDR1 and CDR2 from the germline V gene are SNHLY and FYNNEI. Trimming removed 6 bases from V and 7 bases from J; junction bases left unmatched: 7. The CDR3 is 14 residues long. CDR3 sequence reads: CASSATDRGQPQHF. The CDR3 nucleotides are TGTGCCAGCAGCGCTACCGACAGGGGGCAGCCCCAGCATTTT.

This clone was detected once. The chain links TRBV5-8 to TRBJ1-1; no clear D. Trimming left V 5 bases short and J 1 base short, with 9 bases between. CDR1 and CDR2 from the germline V gene are SGHTS and YDEGEE. This CDR3 spans 13 amino acids. CDR3 bases: TGTGCCAGCAGATTGACGGGGAACACTGAAGCTTTCTTT. Translated: CASRLTGNTEAFF.

To note about this clone: Other nucleotide sequences from this sample produce the same CDR3. CDR3 residues: CASSLGGAGNQPQHF. CDR3 bases: TGTGCCAGCAGTTTGGGAGGGGCAGGCAATCAGCCCCAGCATTTT. The gene calls are TRBV28 and TRBJ1-5; D is perhaps TRBD1 (5 bases). The CDR3 length is 15 residues. V shed 3 bases and J shed 2 bases, with 11 bases lying between them. The germline CDR1 and CDR2 sequences are MDHEN and SYDVKM.

The chain recombines TRBV6-1 with TRBJ1-2, with D unresolved. V was shortened by 1 base and J by 5 bases, with 11 bases between the two germline ends. This CDR3 has 14 amino acids. Germline V gene data show CDR1 as MNHNS and CDR2 as SASEGT. DNA for the CDR3: TGTGCCAGCAGTGAAGGGGCCCTCGAATATGGCTACACCTTC. Amino acid sequence: CASSEGALEYGYTF.

V is TRBV19 and J is TRBJ1-5; D remains ambiguous. The CDR3 is made up of 14 amino acids. The ends were cut back, 5 bases at V and 6 bases at J, with 14 bases in the middle. Germline assignment: CDR1 LNHDA and CDR2 SQIVND (reference sequence). This CDR3 is CASSPSGTPQPQHF. In DNA, the CDR3 is TGTGCCAGTAGTCCCTCAGGAACACCTCAGCCCCAGCATTTT.

A single count supports this clone. The V gene is TRBV2, the J gene TRBJ2-3, with D perhaps matching TRBD1 (6 bases). Trimming stripped 8 bases from V and 4 bases from J, with 13 bases between. Germline loops: CDR1 SNHLY, CDR2 FYNNEI. This CDR3 comprises 13 residues. DNA for the CDR3: TGTGCCAGCGTGACAGGATTATCAGATACGCAGTATTTT. It codes for CASVTGLSDTQYF.